A selection of T cell receptor beta chains follows, all from one sample in a study of T cell responses to AZD1222 COVID-19 vaccine. Produced via immunoSEQ multiplex PCR; TCRdb's table is partial and in-frame only. The profile covers about 140,000 clones, with 91% appearing a single time and about 7.5% taken by the ten largest. This sample comprised peripheral blood, obtained 28 days after the second dose of the MenACWY control vaccine. The receptors stem from an adult who received the MenACWY meningococcal vaccine as a control. The CDR3 runs from the conserved cysteine through the conserved F or W. The D gene is left open where the match is weak. Expanded clones get a size class; other rows say once, few or many, or leave the size out.

D gene: TRBD1
V gene: TRBV28
clone size: -
J gene: TRBJ1-5
CDR3 protein: CASSSPGQGGGNQPQHF
CDR3 DNA: TGTGCCAGCAGTTCCCCCGGACAGGGCGGGGGCAATCAGCCCCAGCATTTT

D gene: TRBD1
V gene: TRBV6-5
clone size: once
J gene: TRBJ1-3
CDR3 protein: CASRPQGVANTIYF
CDR3 DNA: TGTGCCAGCAGGCCACAGGGGGTAGCAAACACCATATATTTT

D gene: TRBD1
V gene: TRBV11-2
clone size: -
J gene: TRBJ2-5
CDR3 protein: CASSYDRGLGETQYF
CDR3 DNA: TGTGCCAGCAGCTACGACAGGGGGCTTGGAGAGACCCAGTACTTC

D gene: -
V gene: TRBV6-5
clone size: -
J gene: TRBJ1-6
CDR3 protein: CATAQSSYNSPLHF
CDR3 DNA: TGTGCCACCGCACAGAGCTCCTATAATTCACCCCTCCACTTT

D gene: -
V gene: TRBV4-3
clone size: -
J gene: TRBJ2-4
CDR3 protein: CASSQVTENIQYF
CDR3 DNA: TGCGCCAGCAGCCAAGTTACCGAAAACATTCAGTACTTC

D gene: TRBD1
V gene: TRBV28
clone size: -
J gene: TRBJ2-7
CDR3 protein: CASSLAQGAVGEQYF
CDR3 DNA: TGTGCCAGCAGTTTGGCGCAGGGGGCGGTGGGAGAGCAGTACTTC

D gene: TRBD2
V gene: TRBV19
clone size: -
J gene: TRBJ2-7
CDR3 protein: CASSRQRGDSYEQYF
CDR3 DNA: TGTGCCAGTAGTAGACAGCGGGGTGACTCCTACGAGCAGTACTTC

D gene: -
V gene: TRBV15
clone size: -
J gene: TRBJ1-6
CDR3 protein: CATSRDLGPASLHF
CDR3 DNA: TGTGCCACCAGCAGAGATCTCGGCCCCGCATCCCTCCACTTT

D gene: -
V gene: TRBV21-1
clone size: -
J gene: TRBJ1-5
CDR3 protein: CASSKTPKQGPNQPQHF
CDR3 DNA: TGTGCCAGCAGCAAAACTCCAAAACAGGGGCCAAATCAGCCCCAGCATTTT

D gene: TRBD1
V gene: TRBV6-5
clone size: -
J gene: TRBJ1-4
CDR3 protein: CASSSGTDEKLFF
CDR3 DNA: TGTGCCAGCAGTTCCGGGACAGATGAAAAACTGTTTTTT

D gene: -
V gene: TRBV3-1/TRBV3-2
clone size: -
J gene: TRBJ1-5
CDR3 protein: CASSQVQGGQPQHF
CDR3 DNA: TGTGCCAGCAGCCAAGTTCAGGGAGGCCAGCCCCAGCATTTT

D gene: TRBD1
V gene: TRBV7-9
clone size: -
J gene: TRBJ1-1
CDR3 protein: CASSMGQGDTEAFF
CDR3 DNA: TGTGCCAGCAGCATGGGACAGGGGGACACTGAAGCTTTCTTT

D gene: -
V gene: TRBV27
clone size: -
J gene: TRBJ2-3
CDR3 protein: CASSFGSDTQYF
CDR3 DNA: TGTGCCAGCAGTTTTGGGTCAGATACGCAGTATTTT